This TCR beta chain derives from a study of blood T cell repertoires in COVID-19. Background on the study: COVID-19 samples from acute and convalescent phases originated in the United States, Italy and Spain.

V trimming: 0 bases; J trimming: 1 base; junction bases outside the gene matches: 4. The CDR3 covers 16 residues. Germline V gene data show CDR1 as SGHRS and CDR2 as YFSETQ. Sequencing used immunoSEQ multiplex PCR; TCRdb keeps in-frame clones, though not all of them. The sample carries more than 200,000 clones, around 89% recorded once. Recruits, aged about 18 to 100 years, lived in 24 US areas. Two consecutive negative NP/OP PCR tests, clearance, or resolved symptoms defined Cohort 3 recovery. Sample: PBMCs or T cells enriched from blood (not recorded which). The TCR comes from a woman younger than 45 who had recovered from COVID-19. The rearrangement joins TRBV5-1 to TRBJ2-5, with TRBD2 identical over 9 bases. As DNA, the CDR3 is TGCGCCAGCAGCTTGGGGCTAGCGGGGTTCCAAGAGACCCAGTACTTC. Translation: CASSLGLAGFQETQYF.